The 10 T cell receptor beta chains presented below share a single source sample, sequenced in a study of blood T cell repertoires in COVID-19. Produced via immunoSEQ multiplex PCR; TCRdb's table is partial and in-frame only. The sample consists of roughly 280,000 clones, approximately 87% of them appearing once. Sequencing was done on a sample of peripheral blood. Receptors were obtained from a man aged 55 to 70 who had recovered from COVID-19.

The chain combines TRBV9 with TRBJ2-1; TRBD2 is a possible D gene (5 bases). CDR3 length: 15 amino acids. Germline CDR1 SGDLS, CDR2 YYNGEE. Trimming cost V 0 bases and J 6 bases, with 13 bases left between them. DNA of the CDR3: TGTGCCAGCAGCGTAGTCTGGACTCAACCCAATGAGCAGTTCTTC. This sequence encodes CASSVVWTQPNEQFF.

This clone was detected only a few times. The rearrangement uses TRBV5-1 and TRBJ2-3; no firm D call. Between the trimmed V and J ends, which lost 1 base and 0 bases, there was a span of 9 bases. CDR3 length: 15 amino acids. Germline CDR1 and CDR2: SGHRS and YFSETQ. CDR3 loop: CASSLNTASTDTQYF. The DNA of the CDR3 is TGCGCCAGCAGCTTGAACACAGCTAGCACAGATACGCAGTATTTT.

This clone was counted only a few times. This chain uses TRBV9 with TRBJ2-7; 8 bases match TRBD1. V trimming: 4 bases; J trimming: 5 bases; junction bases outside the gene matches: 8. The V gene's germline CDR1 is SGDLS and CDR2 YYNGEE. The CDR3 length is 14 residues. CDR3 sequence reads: CASSTRTGTNEQYF. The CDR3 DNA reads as TGTGCCAGCAGCACCCGGACAGGGACCAACGAGCAGTACTTC.

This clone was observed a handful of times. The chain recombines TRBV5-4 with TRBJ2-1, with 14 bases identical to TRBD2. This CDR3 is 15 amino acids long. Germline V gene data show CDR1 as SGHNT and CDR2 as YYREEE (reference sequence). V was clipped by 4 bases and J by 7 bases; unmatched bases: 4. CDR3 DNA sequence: TGTGCCAGCAGCACCAGGACTAGCGGGAGGAATGAGCAGTTCTTC. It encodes CASSTRTSGRNEQFF.

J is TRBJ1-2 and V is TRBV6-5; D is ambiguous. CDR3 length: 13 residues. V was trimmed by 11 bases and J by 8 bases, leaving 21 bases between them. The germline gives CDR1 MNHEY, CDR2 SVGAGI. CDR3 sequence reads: CAARGEGLGGYTF. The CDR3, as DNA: TGTGCCGCCCGGGGAGAGGGATTGGGGGGCTACACCTTC.

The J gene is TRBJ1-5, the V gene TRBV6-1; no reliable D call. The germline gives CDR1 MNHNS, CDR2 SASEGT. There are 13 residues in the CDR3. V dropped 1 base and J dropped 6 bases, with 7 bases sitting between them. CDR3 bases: TGTGCCAGCAGTGAAGGTCCCCGTCAGCCCCAGCATTTT. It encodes CASSEGPRQPQHF.

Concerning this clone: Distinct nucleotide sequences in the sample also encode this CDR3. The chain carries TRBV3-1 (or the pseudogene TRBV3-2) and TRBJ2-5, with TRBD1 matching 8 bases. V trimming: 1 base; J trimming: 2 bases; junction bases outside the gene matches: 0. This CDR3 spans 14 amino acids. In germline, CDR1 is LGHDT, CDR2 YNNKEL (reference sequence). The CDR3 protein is CASSQGTGQETQYF. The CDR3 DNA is TGTGCCAGCAGCCAAGGGACAGGGCAAGAGACCCAGTACTTC.

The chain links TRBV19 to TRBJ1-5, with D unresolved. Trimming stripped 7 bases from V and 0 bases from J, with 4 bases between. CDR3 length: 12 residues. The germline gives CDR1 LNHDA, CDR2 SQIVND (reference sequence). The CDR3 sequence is CASNGSNQPQHF. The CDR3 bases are TGTGCCAGTAACGGTAGCAATCAGCCCCAGCATTTT. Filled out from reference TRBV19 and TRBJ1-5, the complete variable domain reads DGGITQSPKYLFRKEGQNVTLSCEQNLNHDAMYWYRQDPGQGLRLIYYSQIVNDFQKGDIAEGYSVSREKKESFPLTVTSAQKNPTAFYLCASNGSNQPQHFGDGTRLSIL.

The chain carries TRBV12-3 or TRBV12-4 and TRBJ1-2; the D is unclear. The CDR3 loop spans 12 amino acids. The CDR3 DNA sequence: TGTGTCACATCTCAGACTAACTATGGCTACACCTTC. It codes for CVTSQTNYGYTF.

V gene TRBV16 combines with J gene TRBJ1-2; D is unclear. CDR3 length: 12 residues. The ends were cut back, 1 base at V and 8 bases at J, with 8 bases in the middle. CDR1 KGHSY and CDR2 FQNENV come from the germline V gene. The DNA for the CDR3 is TGTGCCAGCAGCCAATTACAGAACGGCTACACCTTC. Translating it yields CASSQLQNGYTF.